Given below is one T cell receptor beta chain in context. Antigen unknown. This sample is drawn from a study of cytomegalovirus exposure and HLA in healthy donors. The PCR employed 60 Vbeta primers together with 13 Jbeta primers. TCRdb keeps only in-frame clones here, not all; method: immunoSEQ multiplex PCR. The sample contains roughly 120,000 clones, approximately 15% of which appear only once. Germline V gene sequence: CDR1 GTSNPN, CDR2 SVGIG (reference sequence). The CDR3 totals 14 residues. V was pared by 0 bases and J by 6 bases, with 14 bases between. Broader study findings: In a later analysis, across HLA loci, associated TCR counts were highest for DRB1, lowest for HLA-C. There were some public TCRs occurring in many donors, but most TCR sequences were rare. An analysis that was carried out later associated 16,000 or so TCR beta sequences with HLA alleles at 0.05 false discovery rate.

The chain couples TRBV30 to TRBJ1-2; D gene uncertain. This receptor was obtained from a woman younger than 35 in good health and CMV-seronegative. The specimen was PBMCs. The CDR3 protein is CAWSVALAGNGYTF. CDR3 in DNA: TGTGCCTGGAGTGTAGCACTGGCGGGTAATGGCTACACCTTC. The full variable domain, rest sourced from reference TRBV30 and TRBJ1-2, is SQTIHQWPATLVQPVGSPLSLECTVEGTSNPNLYWYRQAAGRGLQLLFYSVGIGQISSEVPQNLSASRPQDRQFILSSKKLLLSDSGFYLCAWSVALAGNGYTFGSGTRLTVV.